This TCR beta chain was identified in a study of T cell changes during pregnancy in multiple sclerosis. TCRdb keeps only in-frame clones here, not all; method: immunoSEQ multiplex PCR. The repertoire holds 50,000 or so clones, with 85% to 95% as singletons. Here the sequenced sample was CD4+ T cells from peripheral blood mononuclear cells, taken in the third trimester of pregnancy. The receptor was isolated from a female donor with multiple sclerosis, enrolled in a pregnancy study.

CDR3: CASSATSGGREQYF. The CDR3 DNA follows: TGTGCCAGCAGTGCTACTAGCGGGGGTCGGGAGCAGTACTTC. The chain carries TRBV6-1 and TRBJ2-7; 11 bases are shared with TRBD2. The CDR3 totals 14 residues. CDR1 MNHNS and CDR2 SASEGT come from the germline V gene. The junction had 6 bases not matched to a gene; V was cut back by 4 bases and J by 7 bases.